This TCR beta chain was documented in a study of post-analysis software for immune sequencing data. Study-level background: Some patients lacked subtype; others had relapsing-remitting, secondary progressive or progressive-relapsing disease. Study-wide results and limits: The study found significantly lower normalized Chao1 diversity in multiple sclerosis patients than in controls. A handful of TRBV segments, including TRBV5-6, TRBV5-1 and TRBV20-1, were more frequent in patients than controls. F measure clustering grouped samples strongly by preparation batch.

In this sample, this clonotype turned up a few times. Its target is not known. Prepared TCR beta cDNA libraries contained unique molecular identifiers. From around 1 to 10 million T cells, a few hundred thousand cDNA molecules were obtained. MiXCR was run by TCRdb on the PCR reads, yielding one entry per CDR3 protein. The table lists approximately 460,000 distinct CDR3 sequences, nearly 45% of them singletons. This CDR3 is built from 14 residues. Germline V gene lookup returns CDR1 DFQATT and CDR2 SNEGSKA (reference sequence). Between the trimmed V and J ends, which lost 3 bases and 4 bases, there was a span of 14 bases.

Sequencing was carried out using blood. The chain combines TRBV20-1 with TRBJ2-3; TRBD2 might be the D (6 bases). The receptor comes from a girl aged 10 to 17 with multiple sclerosis. The CDR3 region is CSASDGSPPDTQYF. The CDR3 DNA is TGCAGTGCTAGCGACGGGAGCCCCCCAGATACGCAGTATTTT.